This TCR beta chain was sequenced during a study of CD8+ T cells in alopecia areata. Study-wide results and limits: On tofacitinib, scalp and blood still held many of the expanded lesional clones.

The treatment denotes: oral pan-JAK inhibitor, 5-10 mg twice daily. Extracted from the samples, RNA was reverse transcribed into cDNA to serve as the sequencing template. TCRdb's table, derived via immunoSEQ multiplex PCR, lists solely in-frame clones and lacks some. The table includes some 110,000 clones, around 58% detected once. Note on this clone: Antigen: not known.

The specimen comprised CD8+ T cells sorted from blood, sampled at week 4, from a patient treated with tofacitinib. This TCR came from a human donor with alopecia areata.

CDR3 loop: CASSHPSLDAEAFF. The CDR3 bases are TGTGCCAGCAGCCATCCGTCTCTGGACGCTGAAGCTTTCTTT. The V call is TRBV4-2, the J call TRBJ1-1; D unclear. This CDR3 contains 14 residues. The V and J ends lost 3 bases and 6 bases respectively, with 14 bases between them. From germline, CDR1 is LGHNA and CDR2 YNFKEQ.